One sample yielded the 24 T cell receptor beta chains listed below, sequenced in a study of identical twins. TCRdb passed the 5' RACE reads through MiXCR, listing each CDR3 protein once. The data contain some 690,000 distinct CDR3 sequences, 21% of them singletons. The data also belong to a second study, concerning T cells expressing NK-cell markers.

Material: PBMCs. The receptors here all came from a woman between 18 and 29 years old in good health.

This clonotype was counted at least ten times. The chain uses TRBV7-2 and TRBJ2-3, with 9 bases that match TRBD2. V was clipped by 3 bases and J by 5 bases; unmatched bases: 12. The CDR3 contains 17 residues. CDR1 and CDR2 (germline): SGHTA, FQGNSA. The CDR3 protein is CASSFSLLAGAQDTQYF. The DNA for the CDR3 is TGTGCCAGCAGCTTCAGCCTCTTAGCGGGAGCGCAAGATACGCAGTATTTT.

V is TRBV12-3 or TRBV12-4 and J is TRBJ1-2; D is perhaps TRBD1 (5 bases). This CDR3 is built from 13 residues. V lost 7 bases and J lost 8, with 17 bases in between. In DNA form, the CDR3 reads TGTGCCAGCACACAGGTCCTACCTGGGGGCTACACCTTC. Protein product: CASTQVLPGGYTF.

The rearrangement joins TRBV6-1 to TRBJ2-6, with a weak D call TRBD1 (5 bases). From germline, CDR1 is MNHNS and CDR2 SASEGT. V was cut by 6 bases and J by 4 bases, with 13 bases left in between. This CDR3 contains 15 residues. CDR3 in amino acids: CASRTAGYGANVLTF. The CDR3, as DNA: TGTGCCAGCAGGACAGCAGGGTACGGGGCCAACGTCCTGACTTTC.

This clonotype was counted many times. This chain joins TRBV7-2 and TRBJ2-7; possible D gene TRBD1, 5 bases. Trimming took off 3 bases at V and 4 bases at J, with 16 bases between the two ends. CDR1 is SGHTA and CDR2 is FQGNSA in the germline V gene. CDR3 length: 15 amino acids. The CDR3 spells CASSFSRGPTYEQYF. CDR3 nucleotides: TGTGCCAGCAGCTTCTCAAGGGGCCCGACTTACGAGCAGTACTTC.

This chain joins TRBV20-1 and TRBJ1-1; D is unclear. Trimming took 0 bases from V and 3 from J, leaving 8 bases between them. CDR1 and CDR2 (germline): DFQATT, SNEGSKA (reference sequence). The CDR3 spans 13 residues. The CDR3 region is CSAREHPDTEAFF. The CDR3 nucleotides are TGCAGTGCTAGAGAGCATCCGGACACTGAAGCTTTCTTT.

Comments on this clonotype: A junction end diverges from the germline sequence, so it may reflect a read error. The chain recombines TRBV11-1 with TRBJ2-5; tentatively, D is TRBD2 (6 bases). This CDR3 is 18 amino acids long. The germline CDR1 and CDR2 sequences are SGHAT and FQDESV (reference sequence). This chain's CDR3 is CASTLPSAGRLYQETQYF. The CDR3 DNA reads as TGTGCCAGCACCTTACCATCTGCGGGACGGTTGTACCAAGAGACCCAGTACTTC.

V and J are TRBV25-1 and TRBJ1-2; TRBD1 might be the D (5 bases). V was shortened by 1 base and J by 8 bases, with 14 bases between the two germline ends. CDR3 length: 14 amino acids. CDR1 and CDR2 from the germline V gene are MGHDK and SYGVNS. The CDR3 loop reads CASSEWDGLGGYTF. CDR3 bases: TGTGCCAGCAGTGAATGGGACGGACTCGGGGGCTACACCTTC.

The gene calls are TRBV9 and TRBJ1-1; no reliable D call. The V gene's germline CDR1 is SGDLS and CDR2 YYNGEE. The CDR3 consists of 13 residues. V was cut by 3 bases and J by 3 bases, with 9 bases left in between. DNA for the CDR3: TGTGCCAGCAGCGCGGACCCGTACACTGAAGCTTTCTTT. Protein product: CASSADPYTEAFF.

This clonotype occurred many times. The chain has TRBV7-8 and TRBJ2-3, with D possibly being TRBD2 (7 bases). CDR1 SGHVS and CDR2 FQNEAQ come from the germline V gene. CDR3 length: 16 residues. Trimming removed 5 bases at V and 0 bases at J, with 15 bases between. CDR3 nucleotides: TGTGCCAGCAGCCGTAGGGGGGGCCTTAGCACAGATACGCAGTATTTT. This gives the protein CASSRRGGLSTDTQYF. The full variable domain, rest sourced from reference TRBV7-8 and TRBJ2-3, is GAGVSQSPRYKVAKRGQDVALRCDPISGHVSLFWYQQALGQGPEFLTYFQNEAQLDKSGLPSDRFFAERPEGSVSTLKIQRTQQEDSAVYLCASSRRGGLSTDTQYFGPGTRLTVL.

This chain links TRBV5-4 with TRBJ2-1, with 7 bases aligning to TRBD1. Germline CDR1 is SGHNT and CDR2 is YYREEE (reference sequence). The trim removed 5 bases at V and 2 bases at J, leaving 7 bases unmatched. The CDR3 spans 15 residues. CDR3 amino acids: CASSFDRAPYNEQFF. CDR3 DNA sequence: TGTGCCAGCAGTTTTGACAGGGCCCCCTACAATGAGCAGTTCTTC.

This clonotype was counted many times. The gene calls are TRBV29-1 and TRBJ2-7, with 9 bases matching TRBD1. CDR1 and CDR2 from the germline V gene are SQVTM and ANQGSEA. There are 14 residues in the CDR3. After removal of 4 bases from V and 0 bases from J, the junction contained 4 bases not matched to a gene. The CDR3 protein is CSVVPGQGSYEQYF. CDR3 sequence (DNA): TGCAGCGTTGTTCCGGGACAGGGCTCCTACGAGCAGTACTTC.

This clonotype was seen many times. The CDR3: CASSVGFDTQYF. In DNA, the CDR3 is TGCGCCAGCAGCGTTGGGTTCGATACGCAGTATTTT. The chain carries TRBV5-1 and TRBJ2-3; D is uncertain. CDR3 length equals 12 residues. Germline values: CDR1 SGHRS, CDR2 YFSETQ. Between the trimmed V and J ends, which lost 4 bases and 6 bases, there was a span of 9 bases. The complete variable domain, with remaining parts taken from reference TRBV5-1 and TRBJ2-3, reads KAGVTQTPRYLIKTRGQQVTLSCSPISGHRSVSWYQQTPGQGLQFLFEYFSETQRNKGNFPGRFSGRQFSNSRSEMNVSTLELGDSALYLCASSVGFDTQYFGPGTRLTVL.

This clonotype was observed a few times. The V gene is TRBV20-1, the J gene TRBJ2-7; D remains unclear. Germline CDR1 is DFQATT and CDR2 is SNEGSKA (reference sequence). This CDR3 is 12 amino acids long. With 7 bases removed from V and 0 bases from J, the gap between germline ends came to 10 bases. DNA of the CDR3: TGCAGTGTAAGACGAAGCTCCTACGAGCAGTACTTC. The encoded protein is CSVRRSSYEQYF.

This clonotype was detected many times. The rearrangement joins TRBV25-1 to TRBJ2-2; 9 nucleotides line up with TRBD1. The junction had 3 bases not matched to a gene; V was cut back by 6 bases and J by 4 bases. Per the germline V gene, CDR1 is MGHDK and CDR2 is SYGVNS. This CDR3 comprises 14 residues. CDR3 sequence (DNA): TGTGCCAGCAGGGGACAGGGTTTCACCGGGGAGCTGTTTTTT. This gives the protein CASRGQGFTGELFF. Looking up the rest from reference TRBV25-1 and TRBJ2-2 gives the full variable domain: EADIYQTPRYLVIGTGKKITLECSQTMGHDKMYWYQQDPGMELHLIHYSYGVNSTEKGDLSSESTVSRIRTEHFPLTLESARPSHTSQYLCASRGQGFTGELFFGEGSRLTVL.

This clonotype has a handful of counts. The V and J genes are TRBV5-1 and TRBJ2-5, with TRBD1 identical over 7 bases. J lost 5 bases, V lost 4 bases, and 11 bases had no gene match. This CDR3 has 15 residues. In germline, CDR1 is SGHRS, CDR2 YFSETQ. This CDR3 reads CASSLRTGIRETQYF. Here the CDR3 DNA reads TGCGCCAGCAGCCTACGGACAGGCATAAGGGAGACCCAGTACTTC.

CDR3: CASSLRAGRQYF. In nucleotides, the CDR3 is TGTGCCAGCAGCTTAAGAGCCGGTAGGCAGTACTTC. The chain uses TRBV7-2 and TRBJ2-7; D gene unclear. CDR1 SGHTA and CDR2 FQGNSA come from the germline V gene. The CDR3 loop spans 12 amino acids. V was pared by 2 bases and J by 9 bases, with 11 bases between.

V gene TRBV7-9 combines with J gene TRBJ2-7; no clear D gene. The germline V gene has CDR1 SEHNR and CDR2 FQNEAQ (reference sequence). The CDR3 runs to 15 residues. Trimming took off 5 bases at V and 0 bases at J, with 14 bases between the two ends. CDR3 DNA sequence: TGTGCCAGCAGCCAACTTATAGCAGCCTCCTACGAGCAGTACTTC. Protein product: CASSQLIAASYEQYF.

This clonotype was seen repeatedly, ten times or more. The CDR3 nucleotides read TGTGCCAGCAGTTTGGACGTCACCTACAATGAGCAGTTCTTC. Translated, it gives CASSLDVTYNEQFF. This rearrangement joins TRBV12-3 or TRBV12-4 to TRBJ2-1; D call uncertain. The CDR3 loop spans 14 amino acids. Trimming left V 3 bases short and J 2 bases short, with 8 bases between.

This clonotype has a handful of counts. V and J are TRBV20-1 and TRBJ2-3, with D possibly matching TRBD1 (6 bases). V lost 7 bases and J lost 2, with 10 bases in between. The V gene's germline CDR1 is DFQATT and CDR2 SNEGSKA (reference sequence). This CDR3 contains 12 residues. This chain's CDR3 is CSVRDTTDTQYF. In DNA, the CDR3 is TGCAGTGTTCGGGACACCACAGATACGCAGTATTTT.

At least ten counts were recorded for this clonotype. The chain employs TRBV15 and TRBJ1-5; D remains unclear. This CDR3 has 15 residues. V was shortened by 6 bases and J by 0 bases, with 12 bases between the two germline ends. CDR1 is LNHNV and CDR2 is YYDKDF in the germline V gene (reference sequence). CDR3 DNA: TGTGCCACCAGTCGATTGGAATATAGCAATCAGCCCCAGCATTTT. Its protein product is CATSRLEYSNQPQHF.

This clonotype was counted a few times. The V and J genes are TRBV7-3 and TRBJ2-3; 8 positions agree with TRBD2. Per germline, CDR1 SGHTA and CDR2 FQGTGA. V was clipped by 4 bases and J by 1 base; unmatched bases: 4. This CDR3 has 15 amino acids. The CDR3 nucleotides are TGTGCCAGCAGCTCCACGGGGGGGGGCACAGATACGCAGTATTTT. Translating it yields CASSSTGGGTDTQYF.

The sample holds a few counts of this clonotype. V is TRBV6-1 and J is TRBJ1-3; TRBD1 aligns across 7 bases. Germline CDR1 is MNHNS and CDR2 is SASEGT. The CDR3 sequence is 14 residues long. V shed 7 bases and J 0 bases; nucleotides not matched to a gene: 3. The CDR3 loop is CASKGQLSGNTIYF. The CDR3 coding sequence is TGTGCCAGCAAGGGACAGCTCTCTGGAAACACCATATATTTT.

Ten or more counts support this clonotype. The V and J genes are TRBV5-1 and TRBJ2-1, with 11 bases matching TRBD2. Germline CDR1 reads SGHRS; CDR2 reads YFSETQ. J was trimmed by 6 bases and V by 3 bases; bases with no gene match: 5. The CDR3 is made up of 15 amino acids. The CDR3 region is CASSSLAGAGNEQFF. The CDR3 nucleotides are TGCGCCAGCAGCTCACTAGCGGGAGCGGGCAATGAGCAGTTCTTC. Complete variable domain (other parts from reference TRBV5-1 and TRBJ2-1): KAGVTQTPRYLIKTRGQQVTLSCSPISGHRSVSWYQQTPGQGLQFLFEYFSETQRNKGNFPGRFSGRQFSNSRSEMNVSTLELGDSALYLCASSSLAGAGNEQFFGPGTRLTVL.

This clonotype was counted between two and nine times. This chain joins TRBV20-1 and TRBJ1-6, with no clear D. Germline V gene data show CDR1 as DFQATT and CDR2 as SNEGSKA (reference sequence). The CDR3 has 15 residues. The V gene lost 6 bases and the J gene lost 7 bases, with 19 bases spanning the gap. CDR3 protein: CSAEMARMRNSPLHF. CDR3 nucleotides: TGCAGTGCAGAAATGGCCAGGATGCGCAATTCACCCCTCCACTTT.